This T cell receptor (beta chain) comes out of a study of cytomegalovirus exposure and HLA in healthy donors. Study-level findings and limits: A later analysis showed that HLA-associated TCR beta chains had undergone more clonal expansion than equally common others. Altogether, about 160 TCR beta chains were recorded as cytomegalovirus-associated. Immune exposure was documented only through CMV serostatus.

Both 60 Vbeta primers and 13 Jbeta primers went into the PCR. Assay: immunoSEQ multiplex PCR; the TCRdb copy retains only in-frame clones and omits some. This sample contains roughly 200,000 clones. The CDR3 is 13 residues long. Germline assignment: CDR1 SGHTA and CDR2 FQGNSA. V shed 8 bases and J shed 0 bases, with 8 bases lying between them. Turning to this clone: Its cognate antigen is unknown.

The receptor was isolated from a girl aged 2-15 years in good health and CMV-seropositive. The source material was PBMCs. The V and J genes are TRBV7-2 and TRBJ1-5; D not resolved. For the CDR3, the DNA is TGTGCCAGCGGAAGGAGTAGCAATCAGCCCCAGCATTTT. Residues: CASGRSSNQPQHF. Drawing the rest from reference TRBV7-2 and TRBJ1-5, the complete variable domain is GAGVSQSPSNKVTEKGKDVELRCDPISGHTALYWYRQSLGQGLEFLIYFQGNSAPDKSGLPSDRFSAERTGGSVSTLTIQRTQQEDSAVYLCASGRSSNQPQHFGDGTRLSIL.